The 21 T cell receptor beta chains listed next were all sequenced from one sample in a study of response to subunit inactivated influenza vaccine. TCRdb re-derived calls from the RT-PCR reads in MiXCR, one entry per CDR3 protein. Counted here are 600,000 to 850,000 distinct CDR3 sequences, approximately 15% occurring once; the ten biggest clones make up about 7.4%. Material: PBMCs from blood, obtained around 14 days before vaccination. Receptors originate from a man in his forties or fifties who received an inactivated influenza vaccine.

This clonotype was counted only a few times. V gene TRBV29-1 combines with J gene TRBJ1-1; 7 nucleotides line up with TRBD1. Germline assignment: CDR1 SQVTM and CDR2 ANQGSEA. This CDR3 region has 13 residues. V shed 7 bases, J shed 1 base, and the junction held 6 bases outside the gene matches. CDR3 region: CSASTGRNTEAFF. CDR3 sequence (DNA): TGCAGCGCCTCGACAGGGAGGAACACTGAAGCTTTCTTT.

This clonotype was seen a few times. V gene TRBV6-5 combines with J gene TRBJ2-7; D unclear. This CDR3 contains 11 residues. CDR1 and CDR2 from the germline V gene are MNHEY and SVGAGI. V lost 6 bases to trimming and J lost 3 bases, with 6 bases between them. The CDR3 nucleotides are TGTGCCAGCAGAATCGGCTACGAGCAGTACTTC. It is translated as CASRIGYEQYF.

This chain uses TRBV27 with TRBJ2-7; TRBD2 might be the D (6 bases). The germline V gene has CDR1 MNHEY and CDR2 SMNVEV (reference sequence). This CDR3 has 17 residues. V lost 5 bases and J lost 1, with 21 bases in between. CDR3 DNA sequence: TGTGCCAGCAGTCCTAATCGGGGGAAAGTAGGATCCTACGAGCAGTACTTC. It is translated as CASSPNRGKVGSYEQYF.

V gene TRBV4-3 combines with J gene TRBJ2-3; D gene unclear. Per germline, CDR1 LGHNA and CDR2 YSLEER. The CDR3 consists of 14 residues. V gave up 1 base and J gave up 2 bases, with 7 bases separating them. The DNA of the CDR3 is TGCGCCAGCAGCCAAGGTCGCGCCACAGATACGCAGTATTTT. It yields the protein CASSQGRATDTQYF.

To note about this clonotype: The DNA is omitted, as the CDR3 cannot be located on it reliably, and the CDR3 follows TCRdb's listing. The chain has TRBV29-1 and TRBJ1-1; the D segment call TRBD1 is taken from the table without a DNA check. The CDR3 is made up of 11 amino acids, end residues included. Germline V CDR1 and CDR2: SQVTM, ANQGSEA. The CDR3 here is CSVGQGAGSFF.

Ten or more counts support this clonotype. The CDR3 here is CASSQAGYTGELFF. The CDR3 DNA is TGTGCCAGCAGCCAAGCGGGATACACCGGGGAGCTGTTTTTT. J is TRBJ2-2 and V is TRBV4-2, with D possibly TRBD2 on 5 matching bases. Trimming left V 1 base short and J 3 bases short, with 6 bases between. Looked up from germline, CDR1 is LGHNA and CDR2 is YNFKEQ. This CDR3 spans 14 amino acids.

The V gene is TRBV13, the J gene TRBJ2-7, with 7 nucleotides matching TRBD1. V was clipped by 4 bases and J by 5 bases; unmatched bases: 5. Germline loops: CDR1 PRHDT, CDR2 FYEKMQ (reference sequence). The CDR3 covers 13 residues. CDR3 amino acids: CASSSDRVNEQYF. The CDR3 coding sequence is TGTGCCAGCAGCTCCGACAGGGTGAACGAGCAGTACTTC.

This clonotype was detected only a few times. Here the CDR3 DNA reads TGCAGCGTTGAAAGGGAAGGGGGCTACGAGCAGTACTTC. Protein product: CSVEREGGYEQYF. The V and J genes are TRBV29-1 and TRBJ2-7, with D possibly TRBD1 on 6 matching bases. CDR3 length: 13 residues. Trimming removed 2 bases at V and 3 bases at J, with 11 bases between. From germline, CDR1 is SQVTM and CDR2 ANQGSEA.

The V gene is TRBV11-2, the J gene TRBJ2-2, with a possible D match to TRBD2 (6 bases). The V end lost 4 bases, the J end lost 5 bases, and 20 bases lay between the germline ends. In germline, CDR1 is SGHAT, CDR2 FQNNGV. This CDR3 is built from 17 residues. This chain's CDR3 is CASSWFEVGRGTGELFF. The CDR3 bases are TGTGCCAGCAGCTGGTTCGAGGTCGGGAGAGGGACCGGGGAGCTGTTTTTT.

The chain employs TRBV7-8 and TRBJ2-2, with a possible D match to TRBD1 (5 bases). CDR3 length: 18 residues. Trimming took off 8 bases at V and 6 bases at J, with 28 bases between the two ends. CDR1 and CDR2 from the germline V gene are SGHVS and FQNEAQ. The CDR3 nucleotides are TGTGCCAGCTACATGAAGGGGCCTCTCTGGCAGCGTGCCGGGGAGCTGTTTTTT. Translated, it gives CASYMKGPLWQRAGELFF.

This clonotype was seen only a few times. The chain links TRBV29-1 to TRBJ2-7; tentative D call: TRBD1 (6 bases). The CDR3 is 12 residues long. V was shortened by 4 bases and J by 1 base, with 8 bases between the two germline ends. Germline V lookup: CDR1 SQVTM, CDR2 ANQGSEA. The CDR3 DNA follows: TGCAGCGTTGCGAGGGGGTCCTACGAGCAGTACTTC. This encodes CSVARGSYEQYF.

This clonotype was counted ten times or more. The chain uses TRBV6-1 and TRBJ1-6; D ambiguous. Trimming cost V 5 bases and J 7 bases, with 15 bases left between them. This CDR3 is 15 amino acids long. From germline, CDR1 is MNHNS and CDR2 SASEGT. In DNA, the CDR3 is TGTGCCAGCAGTCCCCCCTCGGGAGGGAATTCACCCCTCCACTTT. It codes for CASSPPSGGNSPLHF.

This clonotype came up many times. The rearrangement joins TRBV27 to TRBJ2-2, with D uncertain. The CDR3 extends over 12 amino acids. The ends were cut back, 3 bases at V and 4 bases at J, with 3 bases in the middle. The germline V gene has CDR1 MNHEY and CDR2 SMNVEV (reference sequence). The CDR3 DNA follows: TGTGCCAGCAGTTTTGGCACCGGGGAGCTGTTTTTT. The encoded protein is CASSFGTGELFF.

The V call is TRBV19, the J call TRBJ2-7; perhaps TRBD2 as D (6 bases). Between the trimmed V and J ends, which lost 4 bases and 7 bases, there was a span of 17 bases. This CDR3 is 14 amino acids long. CDR1 LNHDA and CDR2 SQIVND come from the germline V gene (reference sequence). The CDR3 coding sequence is TGTGCCAGTAGTACCGGAGGGCTCCCGCGGGAGCAGTACTTC. Its protein product is CASSTGGLPREQYF.

The chain has TRBV3-1 and TRBJ1-4; TRBD1 is a possible D gene (5 bases). V lost 2 bases and J lost 2, with 9 bases in between. Germline lookup yields CDR1 LGHDT and CDR2 YNNKEL (reference sequence). This CDR3 region has 15 residues. The CDR3 reads CASSQPGLTNEKLFF. Written as DNA, the CDR3 is TGTGCCAGCAGCCAACCAGGGCTGACTAATGAAAAACTGTTTTTT.

The chain carries TRBV9 and TRBJ2-7; possible D gene TRBD2, 6 bases. Germline V gene lookup returns CDR1 SGDLS and CDR2 YYNGEE. V lost 1 base to trimming and J lost 0 bases, with 11 bases between them. CDR3 length equals 15 residues. The CDR3 DNA reads TGTGCCAGCAGCGTATCTGTAGCGGACTCCTACGAGCAGTACTTC. This sequence encodes CASSVSVADSYEQYF.

This clonotype was observed a handful of times. J is TRBJ2-5 and V is TRBV12-3 or TRBV12-4, with 11 bases fitting TRBD2. The CDR3 is 17 residues long. V was clipped by 3 bases and J by 0 bases; unmatched bases: 6. The CDR3 region is CASSLLAGGSYQETQYF. CDR3 DNA: TGTGCCAGCAGTTTGCTAGCGGGGGGCTCGTACCAAGAGACCCAGTACTTC.

This clonotype was counted a few times. V usage is TRBV5-1 and J usage is TRBJ1-3, with a possible D match to TRBD1 (6 bases). The CDR3 runs to 17 residues. Between the trimmed V and J ends, which lost 0 bases and 0 bases, there was a span of 13 bases. Germline assignment: CDR1 SGHRS and CDR2 YFSETQ. The CDR3 protein is CASSLVPRGPSGNTIYF. The DNA for the CDR3 is TGCGCCAGCAGCTTGGTACCCAGGGGCCCCTCTGGAAACACCATATATTTT.

This chain links TRBV3-1 with TRBJ1-1, with D uncertain. Trimming shortened V by 1 base and J by 12 bases, and 12 bases separated the two germline ends. The CDR3 is made up of 12 amino acids. Germline lookup yields CDR1 LGHDT and CDR2 YNNKEL (reference sequence). The CDR3 nucleotides are TGTGCCAGCAGCCAAGTGGGTGACAAAACTTTCTTT. Translating it yields CASSQVGDKTFF.

The rearrangement links TRBV12-3 or TRBV12-4 to TRBJ2-5, with D possibly matching TRBD1 (6 bases). The CDR3 spans 13 residues. The germline V and J ends were trimmed by 3 bases and 8 bases, with 13 bases remaining between them. CDR3 bases: TGTGCCAGCAGTTTGGACAGAATTTCCACCCAGTACTTC. This encodes CASSLDRISTQYF.

This clonotype came up a few times. J is TRBJ2-7 and V is TRBV27, with TRBD1 identical over 8 bases. This CDR3 region has 14 residues. Germline V gene lookup returns CDR1 MNHEY and CDR2 SMNVEV (reference sequence). Trimming at V came to 5 bases and at J to 2 bases, leaving 5 bases not matched to a gene. In DNA form, the CDR3 reads TGTGCCAGCAGTCCGCTGGACAGGGCCTACGAGCAGTACTTC. Its translation is CASSPLDRAYEQYF.